The following is a T cell receptor (beta chain) sequence with its context. This clonotype is medium-sized (0.01 to 0.1%) by its frequency; no count is available. This clone's antigen is unknown. Before TCRbeta sequencing, fluorescence-activated cell sorting was used to enrich five KLR/GPR56-defined CD4+ populations. To test a linear memory differentiation pathway, the researchers sequenced TCRbeta repertoires from five CD4+ T-cell subsets that were defined by expression of KLRB1, KLRG1, GPR56 and KLRF1. TCR-sequenced cells came from peripheral blood of healthy control individuals, reported as five donors in the TCRbeta analysis figure. The researchers collected heparinized peripheral blood and processed every sample within one hour of retrieval. To isolate peripheral blood mononuclear cells, blood was diluted 1:2 in PBS and put through Biocoll density gradient centrifugation at room temperature. CD4+ T cells were enriched from freshly isolated PBMCs by magnetic sorting with anti-CD4 MicroBeads before flow sorting. A BD FACSAria II was used to sort CD4+ T cells enriched from PBMCs of healthy donors according to marker expression. For surface staining, the researchers used Miltenyi Biotec antibodies: anti-KLRB1 clone 191B8, anti-KLRF1 clone 4A4.D10 and anti-KLRG1 clone REA261.

The source of the sample is a study of GPR56 and killer-like receptors on CD4 memory cells (dated by TCRdb to the late 2010s). Regarding the research as a whole: It was proposed in the study that human CD4+ memory T-cell differentiation and cytokine production potential are marked by progressive acquisition of KLRB1, KLRG1, GPR56 and then KLRF1. The study described its healthy blood donors as age-matched to the liver disease patients, who had a median age of 68 years. What the authors observed across the whole study: The authors took the finding that clones dominating late populations 4 and 5 were also present in early populations 1 and 2 as evidence for linear differentiation. Diversity and similarity analyses were restricted to the 100 most expanded clones per population rather than full repertoires. Clonal frequency was low in the marker-negative population and rose progressively along the proposed pathway, while TCRbeta diversity fell correspondingly. TCR repertoire overlap was especially strong between late populations 4 and 5, and population 3 also partly overlapped.

Reads for this sample came from an Illumina HiSeq 2500. Sequencing libraries were built by amplifying the recombined TCRbeta locus with a previously published PCR protocol. The authors' analysis ran thus. Reads whose average quality score was below 30 were removed, and the reads that remained were processed with IMSEQ. Clonotypes were defined by Vbeta gene, Jbeta gene and CDR3 amino acid sequence. To quantify how much the repertoires of different populations overlapped, the Morisita-Horn index was computed on the top 100 expanded clones. Renyi diversity profiles calculated on the top 100 expanded clones were used to assess clonal diversity. Following reprocessing of the reads by TCRdb, the data hold one row per CDR3 protein sequence and no DNA is available. Clone size and V and J calls follow TCRdb, not the original study. The sample's own table lists approximately 1,000 distinct CDR3 sequences. Under 35% of the sample rests with the top ten.

Sequencing used memory CD4+ T cells from blood. This receptor was identified in a human donor in good health.

The CDR3 loop reads CASRASGSTDTQYF. The chain is made from TRBV5-5 and TRBJ2-3; checking the TCRdb D call of TRBD2 is not possible without DNA. Based on the germline V gene (reference sequence), the CDR1 and CDR2 sequences are SGHKS and YYEKEE. The CDR3 holds 14 amino acids from the cysteine to the phenylalanine. DNA was not recorded.